Given below is one T cell receptor (beta chain) in context. The source of the sample is a study of blood T cell repertoires in COVID-19. Study as a whole: Acute and convalescent COVID-19 specimens originated in the United States, Italy and Spain. PBMCs, B-cell-depleted T cells, or T cells provided the cDNA or gDNA that made up the material.

Authors' processing steps: Reference gene primer amplification in the assay estimated nucleated cell counts. Profiling relied on immunoSEQ multiplex PCR, and the TCRdb table lists in-frame clones only, not all of them. The V and J calls and clone size are taken from that table; D and trimming were inferred from the DNA. The sample records about 150,000 clones, around 87% being singletons. Germline loops: CDR1 SGHDT, CDR2 YYEEEE. This CDR3 spans 15 amino acids. V was pared by 4 bases and J by 5 bases, with 15 bases between. The TCR was taken from a man at least 80 years old with acute or convalescent COVID-19. Sequencing was done on a sample of peripheral blood. This rearrangement joins TRBV5-6 to TRBJ2-2, with D possibly TRBD1 on 8 matching bases. The CDR3 DNA reads as TGTGCCAGCAGCCCCGACAGGGGAGGGACCGGGGAGCTGTTTTTT. This sequence encodes CASSPDRGGTGELFF.